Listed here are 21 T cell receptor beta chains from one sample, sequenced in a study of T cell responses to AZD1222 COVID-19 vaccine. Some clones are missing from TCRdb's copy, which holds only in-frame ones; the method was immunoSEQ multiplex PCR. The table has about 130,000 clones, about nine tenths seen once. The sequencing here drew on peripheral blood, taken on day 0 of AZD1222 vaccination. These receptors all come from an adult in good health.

As DNA, the CDR3 is TGTGCCAGCTCCGATGGGGGCTCTGCAACTAATGAAAAACTGTTTTTT. It specifies CASSDGGSATNEKLFF. The chain has TRBV9 and TRBJ1-4, with D possibly being TRBD1 (6 bases). The germline gives CDR1 SGDLS, CDR2 YYNGEE. CDR3 length equals 16 residues. The V end lost 7 bases, the J end lost 0 bases, and 16 bases lay between the germline ends. Full variable domain (rest looked up from reference TRBV9 and TRBJ1-4): DSGVTQTPKHLITATGQRVTLRCSPRSGDLSVYWYQQSLDQGLQFLIQYYNGEERAKGNILERFSAQQFPDLHSELNLSSLELGDSALYFCASSDGGSATNEKLFFGSGTQLSVL.

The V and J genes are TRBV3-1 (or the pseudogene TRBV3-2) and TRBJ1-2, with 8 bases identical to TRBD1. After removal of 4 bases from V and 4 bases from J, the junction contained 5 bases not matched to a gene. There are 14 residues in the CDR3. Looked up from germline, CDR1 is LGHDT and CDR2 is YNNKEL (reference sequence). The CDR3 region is CASSRATGVYGYTF. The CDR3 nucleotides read TGTGCCAGCAGCCGAGCGACAGGGGTCTATGGCTACACCTTC.

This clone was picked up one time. CDR3 in DNA: TGTGCCAGCAGCCAAGGGGGGACGACAGAACCCCTCTCCGTCCTGACTTTC. Encoded protein: CASSQGGTTEPLSVLTF. The V call is TRBV4-2, the J call TRBJ2-6; D may correspond to TRBD1 or TRBD2 (5 bases each). V was shortened by 1 base and J by 12 bases, with 22 bases between the two germline ends. CDR3 length: 17 amino acids. Germline CDR1 reads LGHNA; CDR2 reads YNFKEQ.

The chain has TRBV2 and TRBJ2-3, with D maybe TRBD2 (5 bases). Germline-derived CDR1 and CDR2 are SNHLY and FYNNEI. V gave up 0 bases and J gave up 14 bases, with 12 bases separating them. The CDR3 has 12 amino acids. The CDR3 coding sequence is TGTGCCAGCAGTGAAGCCGGGGTAATGAGGTATTTT. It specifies CASSEAGVMRYF.

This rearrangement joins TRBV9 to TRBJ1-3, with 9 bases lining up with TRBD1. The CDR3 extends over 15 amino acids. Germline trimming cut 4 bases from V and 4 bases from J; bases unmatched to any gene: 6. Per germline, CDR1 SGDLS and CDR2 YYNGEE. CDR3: CASSPTGGAGNTIYF. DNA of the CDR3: TGTGCCAGCAGCCCGACAGGGGGTGCCGGAAACACCATATATTTT.

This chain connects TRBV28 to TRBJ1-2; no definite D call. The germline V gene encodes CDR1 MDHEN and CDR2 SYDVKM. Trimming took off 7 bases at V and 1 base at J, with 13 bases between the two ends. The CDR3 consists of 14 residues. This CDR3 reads CASTEPRDNYGYTF. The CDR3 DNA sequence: TGTGCCAGCACCGAACCCCGTGATAACTATGGCTACACCTTC.

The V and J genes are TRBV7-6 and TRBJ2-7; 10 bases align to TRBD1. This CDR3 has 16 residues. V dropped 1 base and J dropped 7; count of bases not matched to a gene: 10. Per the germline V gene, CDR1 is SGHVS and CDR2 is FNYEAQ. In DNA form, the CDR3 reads TGTGCCAGCAGCTTAGAGACAGGGGGCCAACCGCGGGAGCAGTACTTC. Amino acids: CASSLETGGQPREQYF.

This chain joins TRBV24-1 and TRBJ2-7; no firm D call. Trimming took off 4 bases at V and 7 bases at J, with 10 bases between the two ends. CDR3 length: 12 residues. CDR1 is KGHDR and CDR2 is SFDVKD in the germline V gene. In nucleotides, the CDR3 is TGTGCCACCAGTGAATTCGGTCCTGAGCAGTACTTC. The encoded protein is CATSEFGPEQYF.

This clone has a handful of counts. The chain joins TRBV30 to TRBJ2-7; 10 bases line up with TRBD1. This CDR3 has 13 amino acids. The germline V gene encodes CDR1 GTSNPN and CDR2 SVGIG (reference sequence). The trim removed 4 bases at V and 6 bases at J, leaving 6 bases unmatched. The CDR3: CAWITDRGREQYF. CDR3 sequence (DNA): TGTGCCTGGATAACAGACAGGGGGCGCGAGCAGTACTTC. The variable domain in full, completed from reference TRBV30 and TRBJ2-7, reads SQTIHQWPATLVQPVGSPLSLECTVEGTSNPNLYWYRQAAGRGLQLLFYSVGIGQISSEVPQNLSASRPQDRQFILSSKKLLLSDSGFYLCAWITDRGREQYFGPGTRLTVT.

As DNA, the CDR3 is TGTGCCAGCAGTTCCAGGGATGAAGCTTTCTTT. This gives the protein CASSSRDEAFF. The V gene is TRBV12-3 or TRBV12-4, the J gene TRBJ1-1; tentative D call: TRBD1 (5 bases). This CDR3 has 11 amino acids. V was pared by 4 bases and J by 7 bases, with 7 bases between.

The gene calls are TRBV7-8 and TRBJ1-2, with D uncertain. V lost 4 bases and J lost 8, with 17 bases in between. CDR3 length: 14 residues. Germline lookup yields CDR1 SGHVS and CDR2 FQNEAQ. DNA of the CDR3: TGTGCCAGCAGCTCATTGACTGGGGTCCTCGGCTACACCTTC. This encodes CASSSLTGVLGYTF.

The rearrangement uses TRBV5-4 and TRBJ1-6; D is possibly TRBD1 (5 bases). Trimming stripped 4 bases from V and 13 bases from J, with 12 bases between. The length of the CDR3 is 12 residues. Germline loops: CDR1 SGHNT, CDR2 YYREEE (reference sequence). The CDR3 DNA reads TGTGCCAGCAGCGCGAAGGGGAACCCCCTCCACTTT. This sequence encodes CASSAKGNPLHF.

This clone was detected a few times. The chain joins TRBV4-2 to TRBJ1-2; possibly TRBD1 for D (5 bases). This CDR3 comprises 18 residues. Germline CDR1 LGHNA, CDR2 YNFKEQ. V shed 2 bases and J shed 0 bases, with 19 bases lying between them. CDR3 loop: CASSQLNIGGGANYGYTF. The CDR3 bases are TGTGCCAGCAGCCAACTAAATATCGGGGGGGGAGCTAACTATGGCTACACCTTC.

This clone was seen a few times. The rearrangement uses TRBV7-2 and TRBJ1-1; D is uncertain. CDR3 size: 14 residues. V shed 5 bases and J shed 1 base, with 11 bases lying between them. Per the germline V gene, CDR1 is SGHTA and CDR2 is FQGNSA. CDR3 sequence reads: CASSPRAGNTEAFF. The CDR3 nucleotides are TGTGCCAGCAGCCCCAGAGCCGGGAACACTGAAGCTTTCTTT.

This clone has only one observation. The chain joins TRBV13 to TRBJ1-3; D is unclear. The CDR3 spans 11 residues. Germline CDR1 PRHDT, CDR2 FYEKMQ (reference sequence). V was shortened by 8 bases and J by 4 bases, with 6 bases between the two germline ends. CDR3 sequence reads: CASALGNTIYF. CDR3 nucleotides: TGTGCCAGCGCTCTAGGAAACACCATATATTTT.

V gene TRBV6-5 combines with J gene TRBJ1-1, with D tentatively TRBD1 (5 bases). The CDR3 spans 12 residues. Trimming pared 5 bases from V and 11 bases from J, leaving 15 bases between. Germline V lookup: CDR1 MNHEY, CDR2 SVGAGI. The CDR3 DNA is TGTGCCAGCAGTCTACAGGCGGGGGTGGCTTTCTTT. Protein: CASSLQAGVAFF.

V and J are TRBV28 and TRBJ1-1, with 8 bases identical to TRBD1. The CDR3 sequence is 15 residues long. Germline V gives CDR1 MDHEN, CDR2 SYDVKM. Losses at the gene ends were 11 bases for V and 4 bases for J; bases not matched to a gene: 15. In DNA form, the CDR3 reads TGTGCCCTAGGGGCCCGTTCAGGGGGCATCACTGAAGCTTTCTTT. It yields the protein CALGARSGGITEAFF.

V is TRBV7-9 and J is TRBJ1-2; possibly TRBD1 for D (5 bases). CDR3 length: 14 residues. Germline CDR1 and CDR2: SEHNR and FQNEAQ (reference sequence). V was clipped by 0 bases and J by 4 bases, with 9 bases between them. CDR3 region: CASSLALGGYGYTF. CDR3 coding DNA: TGTGCCAGCAGCTTAGCGCTGGGGGGCTATGGCTACACCTTC.

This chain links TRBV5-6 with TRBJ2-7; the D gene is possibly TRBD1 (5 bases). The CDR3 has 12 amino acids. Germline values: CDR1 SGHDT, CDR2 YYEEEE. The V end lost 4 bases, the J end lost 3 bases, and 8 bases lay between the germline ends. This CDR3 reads CASSLDIYEQYF. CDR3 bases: TGTGCCAGCAGCCTGGACATCTACGAGCAGTACTTC.

This CDR3 reads CASSFEKGYTF. DNA of the CDR3: TGTGCCAGCAGTTTTGAAAAGGGCTACACCTTC. The V call is TRBV28, the J call TRBJ1-2; D unresolved. The CDR3 has 11 amino acids. V was clipped by 3 bases and J by 8 bases, with 7 bases between them. Germline lookup yields CDR1 MDHEN and CDR2 SYDVKM.

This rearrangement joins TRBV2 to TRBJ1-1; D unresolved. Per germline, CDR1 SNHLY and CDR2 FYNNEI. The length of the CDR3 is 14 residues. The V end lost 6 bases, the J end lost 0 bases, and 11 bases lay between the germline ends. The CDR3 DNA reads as TGTGCCAGCAGAGCCAACGGGGTGAACACTGAAGCTTTCTTT. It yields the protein CASRANGVNTEAFF.